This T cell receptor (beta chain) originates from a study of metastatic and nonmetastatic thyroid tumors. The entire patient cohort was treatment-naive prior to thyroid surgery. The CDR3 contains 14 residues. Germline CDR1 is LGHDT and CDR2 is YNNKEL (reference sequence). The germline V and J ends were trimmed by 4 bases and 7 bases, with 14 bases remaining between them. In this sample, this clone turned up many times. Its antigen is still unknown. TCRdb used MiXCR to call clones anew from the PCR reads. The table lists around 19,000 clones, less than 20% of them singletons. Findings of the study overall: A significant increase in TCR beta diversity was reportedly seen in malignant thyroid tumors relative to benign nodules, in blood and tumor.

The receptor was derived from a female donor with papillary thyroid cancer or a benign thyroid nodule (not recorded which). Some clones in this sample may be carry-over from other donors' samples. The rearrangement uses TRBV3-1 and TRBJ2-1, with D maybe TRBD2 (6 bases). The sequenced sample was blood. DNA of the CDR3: TGTGCCAGCAGCCCTGGAGGCCGGGAGAATGAGCAGTTCTTC. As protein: CASSPGGRENEQFF.